The 30 T cell receptor beta chains below were found in one sample sequenced in a study of cytomegalovirus exposure and HLA in healthy donors. This PCR relied on a set of 60 Vbeta primers and 13 Jbeta primers. The table came from immunoSEQ multiplex PCR; TCRdb's copy has only in-frame clones and leaves some out. The sample includes about 95,000 clones, around 73% of them seen just once. The sample was PBMCs. The receptors originated from a woman aged 40-49 years in good health and CMV-seropositive.

The rearrangement joins TRBV9 to TRBJ1-2, with D tentatively TRBD1 (5 bases). This CDR3 is built from 14 residues. Germline V gene data show CDR1 as SGDLS and CDR2 as YYNGEE. V was shortened by 6 bases and J by 1 base, with 13 bases between the two germline ends. CDR3: CASNLSGGNYGYTF. In DNA form, the CDR3 reads TGTGCCAGCAACTTATCCGGGGGTAACTATGGCTACACCTTC.

This clone appeared a few times. J is TRBJ2-7 and V is TRBV6-5, with 7 positions matching TRBD2. Germline-derived CDR1 and CDR2 are MNHEY and SVGAGI. Germline trimming cut 0 bases from V and 2 bases from J; bases unmatched to any gene: 4. The CDR3 sequence is 15 residues long. The CDR3 region has the DNA TGTGCCAGCAGTTACTCGGCTAGCGGTACCTACGAGCAGTACTTC. This sequence encodes CASSYSASGTYEQYF.

J is TRBJ2-1 and V is TRBV7-9; TRBD2 matches 7 bases. In germline, CDR1 is SEHNR, CDR2 FQNEAQ (reference sequence). CDR3 size: 15 residues. The V segment lost 7 bases and the J segment 5 bases; nucleotides outside the gene matches: 11. CDR3 nucleotides: TGTGCCAGCAACGCACCGGGACTAACTAACAATGAGCAGTTCTTC. This encodes CASNAPGLTNNEQFF.

V gene TRBV29-1 combines with J gene TRBJ1-2, with 8 bases that match TRBD1. Germline V gene sequence: CDR1 SQVTM, CDR2 ANQGSEA. The CDR3 is 13 residues long. V lost 4 bases and J lost 0; bases outside the gene matches: 1. The chain's CDR3 is CSVGGQANYGYTF. The CDR3 nucleotides read TGCAGCGTTGGGGGACAGGCTAACTATGGCTACACCTTC.

The chain is built from TRBV7-9 and TRBJ2-1, with TRBD2 as a possible D gene (6 bases). Germline V lookup: CDR1 SEHNR, CDR2 FQNEAQ (reference sequence). The CDR3 extends over 17 amino acids. V lost 5 bases and J lost 0, with 17 bases in between. DNA for the CDR3: TGTGCCAGCAGCCCGAGACCTGCGGGACGCTCCTACAATGAGCAGTTCTTC. Its protein is CASSPRPAGRSYNEQFF. The full variable domain, rest sourced from reference TRBV7-9 and TRBJ2-1, is DTGVSQNPRHKITKRGQNVTFRCDPISEHNRLYWYRQTLGQGPEFLTYFQNEAQLEKSRLLSDRFSAERPKGSFSTLEIQRTEQGDSAMYLCASSPRPAGRSYNEQFFGPGTRLTVL.

The chain employs TRBV4-1 and TRBJ2-3; D may be TRBD1 (6 bases). The germline CDR1 and CDR2 sequences are MGHRA and YSYEKL. V gave up 4 bases and J gave up 2 bases, with 16 bases separating them. This CDR3 contains 16 residues. CDR3 residues: CASSPTGHRPTDTQYF. The CDR3 DNA sequence: TGCGCCAGCAGCCCAACGGGACATCGGCCCACAGATACGCAGTATTTT.

The chain combines TRBV27 with TRBJ2-1; tentative D call: TRBD1 (6 bases). CDR1 MNHEY and CDR2 SMNVEV come from the germline V gene (reference sequence). The CDR3 has 13 residues. With 5 bases removed from V and 5 bases from J, the gap between germline ends came to 10 bases. The CDR3 nucleotides are TGTGCCAGCAGTACAAACAGGGACAATGAGCAGTTCTTC. Translated: CASSTNRDNEQFF.

This clone has just one count. V and J are TRBV6-5 and TRBJ2-7; D is uncertain. The V end was cut by 0 bases, the J end by 1 base, with 13 bases between. There are 16 residues in the CDR3. The germline V gene has CDR1 MNHEY and CDR2 SVGAGI. CDR3 bases: TGTGCCAGCAGTTACTCGAAGGCAGGTCCGTCCTACGAGCAGTACTTC. Its protein is CASSYSKAGPSYEQYF.

The chain joins TRBV28 to TRBJ1-6; TRBD1 matches at 10 bases. Trimming cost V 6 bases and J 11 bases; bases outside gene matches: 10. CDR3 length: 15 residues. Germline CDR1 reads MDHEN; CDR2 reads SYDVKM. This chain's CDR3 is CASRQFRDRGTPLHF. CDR3 in DNA: TGTGCCAGCAGACAATTCCGGGACAGGGGTACACCCCTCCACTTT.

The chain is built from TRBV15 and TRBJ2-7; 7 bases agree with TRBD1. V lost 5 bases, J lost 2 bases, and 9 bases stayed unmatched. The germline gives CDR1 LNHNV, CDR2 YYDKDF (reference sequence). The CDR3 sequence is 15 residues long. CDR3: CATSGRDRGTYEQYF. The CDR3 bases are TGTGCCACCAGCGGCCGGGACAGAGGGACCTACGAGCAGTACTTC.

The chain combines TRBV19 with TRBJ2-6; TRBD1 matches 7 bases. The CDR3 sequence is 15 residues long. J was trimmed by 10 bases and V by 3 bases; bases with no gene match: 9. Germline V lookup: CDR1 LNHDA, CDR2 SQIVND (reference sequence). This CDR3 reads CASSIQQTGTNVLTF. CDR3 nucleotide sequence: TGTGCCAGTAGTATCCAACAGACAGGGACAAACGTCCTGACTTTC.

This chain links TRBV5-1 with TRBJ2-3; maybe TRBD1 (6 bases). Germline values: CDR1 SGHRS, CDR2 YFSETQ. V was shortened by 6 bases and J by 4 bases, with 18 bases between the two germline ends. This CDR3 region has 15 residues. The CDR3 nucleotides are TGCGCCAGCACCCGGGACACCCTCGGGCCAGATACGCAGTATTTT. Its protein product is CASTRDTLGPDTQYF.

The J gene is TRBJ2-7, the V gene TRBV19; 7 nucleotides match TRBD1. The germline V gene encodes CDR1 LNHDA and CDR2 SQIVND (reference sequence). After removal of 3 bases from V and 12 bases from J, the junction contained 5 bases not matched to a gene. The CDR3 contains 11 residues. DNA for the CDR3: TGTGCCAGTAGTATTGACAGGGTGGTGTACTTC. Translating it yields CASSIDRVVYF.

This clone was picked up one time. The chain uses TRBV7-3 and TRBJ2-5; perhaps TRBD1 as D (7 bases). The CDR3 has 13 residues. The V end was cut by 3 bases, the J end by 7 bases, with 12 bases between. Germline lookup yields CDR1 SGHTA and CDR2 FQGTGA. The CDR3 is CASSFQGGRTQYF. The CDR3 region has the DNA TGTGCCAGCAGCTTCCAGGGGGGCCGGACCCAGTACTTC.

In this sample, this clone turned up a few times. V and J are TRBV4-1 and TRBJ1-3; TRBD1 aligns across 8 bases. There are 15 residues in the CDR3. Trimming at V came to 0 bases and at J to 4 bases, leaving 2 bases not matched to a gene. The germline gives CDR1 MGHRA, CDR2 YSYEKL. The CDR3 region has the DNA TGCGCCAGCAGCCAAGATTGGACAGGGGGAAACACCATATATTTT. Residues: CASSQDWTGGNTIYF.

V usage is TRBV11-3 and J usage is TRBJ2-1, with TRBD2 identical over 8 bases. Germline V gives CDR1 SGHNT, CDR2 YENEEA. This CDR3 is built from 14 residues. V was pared by 10 bases and J by 2 bases, with 7 bases of the junction left unmatched. The DNA for the CDR3 is TGTGCCACAAGAGTAGCGGGGACCTACAATGAGCAGTTCTTC. Protein sequence: CATRVAGTYNEQFF. Combining the CDR3 with reference TRBV11-3 and TRBJ2-1 gives the whole variable domain EAGVVQSPRYKIIEKKQPVAFWCNPISGHNTLYWYLQNLGQGPELLIRYENEEAVDDSQLPKDRFSAERLKGVDSTLKIQPAELGDSAVYLCATRVAGTYNEQFFGPGTRLTVL.

The chain joins TRBV6-4 to TRBJ2-3; tentatively, D is TRBD1 (7 bases). CDR3 length: 14 residues. The germline gives CDR1 MRHNA, CDR2 SNTAGT. Trimming took 6 bases from V and 6 from J, leaving 16 bases between them. The DNA for the CDR3 is TGTGCCAGCAGCCTCGGCCCAGGGGGGGATACGCAGTATTTT. It yields the protein CASSLGPGGDTQYF.

A word on this clone: Within the sample, other DNA sequences also encode this same CDR3. The chain employs TRBV5-1 and TRBJ1-1; D is perhaps TRBD1 (5 bases). Germline values: CDR1 SGHRS, CDR2 YFSETQ. The V end lost 4 bases, the J end lost 5 bases, and 12 bases lay between the germline ends. The CDR3 is 13 residues long. The CDR3 nucleotides are TGCGCCAGCAGCCTCACAGGACGGACTGAAGCTTTCTTT. Protein product: CASSLTGRTEAFF. The entire variable domain, with the rest obtained from reference TRBV5-1 and TRBJ1-1, is as follows: KAGVTQTPRYLIKTRGQQVTLSCSPISGHRSVSWYQQTPGQGLQFLFEYFSETQRNKGNFPGRFSGRQFSNSRSEMNVSTLELGDSALYLCASSLTGRTEAFFGQGTRLTVV.

The rearrangement links TRBV28 to TRBJ1-3; a weak D match, TRBD1 (5 bases). Germline V lookup: CDR1 MDHEN, CDR2 SYDVKM. The ends were cut back, 5 bases at V and 4 bases at J, with 12 bases in the middle. CDR3 size: 14 residues. The CDR3 bases are TGTGCCAGCAGTGAGACGACAGCGGGAAACACCATATATTTT. Residues: CASSETTAGNTIYF.

The CDR3 loop reads CASSPSGTGGTNTEAFF. The CDR3 DNA reads as TGTGCCAGCTCACCTTCCGGGACAGGGGGCACGAACACTGAAGCTTTCTTT. The V gene is TRBV18, the J gene TRBJ1-1, with 12 bases lining up with TRBD1. V was pared by 3 bases and J by 1 base, with 6 bases of the junction left unmatched. The CDR3 extends over 17 amino acids. CDR1 is KGHSH and CDR2 is LQKENI in the germline V gene.

This chain joins TRBV30 and TRBJ1-3, with 8 positions matching TRBD1. CDR3 size: 15 residues. The trim removed 4 bases at V and 2 bases at J, leaving 7 bases unmatched. Germline loops: CDR1 GTSNPN, CDR2 SVGIG (reference sequence). The CDR3 loop reads CAWTKPGQAGNTIYF. The CDR3 nucleotides read TGTGCCTGGACAAAACCGGGACAGGCTGGAAACACCATATATTTT.

This clone has a single count. This sequence joins TRBV5-1 and TRBJ1-1; D may be TRBD1 (5 bases). This CDR3 region has 14 residues. Germline-derived CDR1 and CDR2 are SGHRS and YFSETQ. Deletions cut 4 bases from V and 0 bases from J, with 10 bases between. The CDR3 DNA reads TGCGCCAGCAGCGGCGGACACTTGAACACTGAAGCTTTCTTT. Its translation is CASSGGHLNTEAFF.

This clone was picked up a small number of times. V is TRBV27 and J is TRBJ2-1; 10 nucleotides match TRBD2. This CDR3 has 13 amino acids. The germline CDR1 and CDR2 sequences are MNHEY and SMNVEV (reference sequence). V trimming: 6 bases; J trimming: 5 bases; junction bases outside the gene matches: 1. The CDR3 sequence: CASSGLADNEQFF. For the CDR3, the DNA is TGTGCCAGCAGCGGACTAGCGGACAATGAGCAGTTCTTC.

This clone showed up just once. This chain joins TRBV6-1 and TRBJ2-3, with 7 bases matching TRBD1. After removal of 6 bases from V and 1 base from J, the junction contained 7 bases not matched to a gene. CDR3 size: 15 residues. Germline lookup yields CDR1 MNHNS and CDR2 SASEGT. CDR3 region: CASRRVGTGTDTQYF. CDR3 sequence (DNA): TGTGCCAGCAGAAGGGTCGGGACAGGCACAGATACGCAGTATTTT.

CDR3 loop: CASSLGQGIGMNTEAFF. The CDR3 bases are TGTGCCAGCAGCTTGGGACAGGGGATAGGGATGAACACTGAAGCTTTCTTT. The V gene is TRBV5-4, the J gene TRBJ1-1; 8 bases are shared with TRBD1. Germline V CDR1 and CDR2: SGHNT, YYREEE (reference sequence). The CDR3 runs 17 residues. V lost 0 bases, J lost 0 bases, and 7 bases stayed unmatched.

This clone was counted once. This chain joins TRBV27 and TRBJ2-7; TRBD2 aligns across 9 bases. V shed 8 bases, J shed 5 bases, and the junction held 16 bases outside the gene matches. Germline V gene data show CDR1 as MNHEY and CDR2 as SMNVEV (reference sequence). The CDR3 extends over 16 amino acids. The CDR3 is CASDLGAGGGPDEQYF. The CDR3 DNA reads as TGTGCCAGCGACTTAGGGGCGGGAGGGGGTCCGGACGAGCAGTACTTC.

The chain couples TRBV6-5 to TRBJ1-5; D might be TRBD1 (5 bases). CDR1 is MNHEY, CDR2 SVGAGI, per germline. V lost 6 bases to trimming and J lost 5 bases, with 14 bases between them. The CDR3 loop spans 14 amino acids. CDR3 in amino acids: CASRNFAGDQPQHF. In DNA, the CDR3 is TGTGCCAGCAGAAACTTCGCGGGGGATCAGCCCCAGCATTTT.

This chain joins TRBV6-5 and TRBJ2-5; D may be TRBD2 (5 bases). The ends were cut back, 8 bases at V and 5 bases at J, with 15 bases in the middle. Per germline, CDR1 MNHEY and CDR2 SVGAGI. This CDR3 has 13 amino acids. CDR3 sequence (DNA): TGTGCCAGCCGCGGTGAGGGAAGGGAGACCCAGTACTTC. Translating gives CASRGEGRETQYF.

This clone was observed once. This chain links TRBV2 with TRBJ1-2, with TRBD1 matching 10 bases. Trimming cost V 4 bases and J 8 bases; bases outside gene matches: 4. CDR3 length equals 13 residues. In germline, CDR1 is SNHLY, CDR2 FYNNEI. This CDR3 is CASSGTGGGGYTF. The DNA of the CDR3 is TGTGCCAGCAGTGGGACAGGGGGAGGGGGCTACACCTTC.

V gene TRBV28 combines with J gene TRBJ2-7; D is perhaps TRBD2 (5 bases). The CDR3 extends over 14 amino acids. The V gene lost 7 bases and the J gene lost 2 bases, with 15 bases spanning the gap. The germline V gene has CDR1 MDHEN and CDR2 SYDVKM. Here the CDR3 DNA reads TGTGCCAGCACCCAACGAGGGCTCACCTACGAGCAGTACTTC. As protein: CASTQRGLTYEQYF. Together with reference TRBV28 and TRBJ2-7, the CDR3 gives the full variable domain: DVKVTQSSRYLVKRTGEKVFLECVQDMDHENMFWYRQDPGLGLRLIYFSYDVKMKEKGDIPEGYSVSREKKERFSLILESASTNQTSMYLCASTQRGLTYEQYFGPGTRLTVT.